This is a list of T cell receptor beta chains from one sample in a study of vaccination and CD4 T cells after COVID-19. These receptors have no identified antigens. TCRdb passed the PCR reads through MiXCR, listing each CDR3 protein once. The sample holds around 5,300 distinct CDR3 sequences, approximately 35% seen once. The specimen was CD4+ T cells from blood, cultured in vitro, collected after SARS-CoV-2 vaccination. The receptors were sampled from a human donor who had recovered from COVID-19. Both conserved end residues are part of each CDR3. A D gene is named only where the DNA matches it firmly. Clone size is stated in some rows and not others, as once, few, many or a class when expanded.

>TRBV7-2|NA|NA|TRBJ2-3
CASSLVSFRGWGPITDTQYF
TGTGCCAGCAGCTTAGTTTCTTTTCGGGGTTGGGGGCCTATCACAGATACGCAGTATTTT
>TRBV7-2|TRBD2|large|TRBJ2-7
CASRPLAELSYEQYF
TGTGCCAGCAGACCACTAGCGGAACTCTCCTACGAGCAGTACTTC
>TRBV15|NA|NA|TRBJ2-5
CVTSRRGGIQETQYF
TGTGTCACCAGCAGAAGAGGGGGGATCCAAGAGACCCAGTACTTC
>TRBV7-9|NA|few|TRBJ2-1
CASSLPEPEQFF
TGTGCCAGCAGCTTACCGGAGCCGGAGCAGTTCTTC
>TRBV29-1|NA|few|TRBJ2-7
CSVGEGTRHEQYF
TGCAGCGTTGGCGAGGGGACGCGGCACGAGCAGTACTTC
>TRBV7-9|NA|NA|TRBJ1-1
CASSYGPRVETEAFF
TGTGCCAGCAGCTACGGTCCGAGGGTGGAGACTGAAGCTTTCTTT
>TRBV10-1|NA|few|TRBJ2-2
CASQEGILGTGELFF
TGCGCCAGCCAAGAGGGGATCCTTGGCACCGGGGAGCTGTTTTTT
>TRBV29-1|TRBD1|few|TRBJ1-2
CSVEAGGGGNYGYTF
TGCAGCGTTGAAGCGGGAGGGGGCGGAAACTATGGCTACACCTTC
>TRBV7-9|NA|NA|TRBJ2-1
CASSREIEQFF
TGTGCCAGCAGCCGAGAAATTGAGCAGTTCTTC
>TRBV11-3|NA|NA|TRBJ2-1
CASSPGGRSDHHNEQFF
TGTGCCAGCAGCCCTGGGGGCCGGAGTGATCATCACAATGAGCAGTTCTTC
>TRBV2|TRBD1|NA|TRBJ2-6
CARTSPRTGGANVLTF
TGTGCCAGGACATCCCCGAGGACAGGTGGGGCCAACGTCCTGACTTTC
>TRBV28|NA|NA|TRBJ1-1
CASSLPGQNTEAFF
TGTGCCAGCAGCCTCCCGGGACAGAACACTGAAGCTTTCTTT
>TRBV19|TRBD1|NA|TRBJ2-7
CASSIGGQGHYEQYF
TGTGCCAGTAGTATAGGAGGACAGGGCCACTACGAGCAGTACTTC
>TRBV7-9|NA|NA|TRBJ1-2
CASSFRGENYGYTF
TGTGCCAGCAGCTTTAGGGGGGAGAACTATGGCTACACCTTC
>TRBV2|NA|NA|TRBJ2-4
CASSEAGIQYF
TGTGCCAGCAGTGAAGCAGGCATTCAGTACTTC
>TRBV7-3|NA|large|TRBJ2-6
CASSLQQASGANVLTF
TGTGCCAGCAGCTTACAACAAGCCTCTGGGGCCAACGTCCTGACTTTC
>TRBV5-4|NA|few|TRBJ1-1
CASSFSVDGGEAFF
TGTGCCAGCAGCTTCTCCGTGGACGGGGGTGAAGCTTTCTTT
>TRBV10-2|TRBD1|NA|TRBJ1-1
CASSHRDRGPNTEAFF
TGCGCCAGCAGCCACCGGGACAGGGGCCCGAACACTGAAGCTTTCTTT
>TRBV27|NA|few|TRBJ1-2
CASRGGILANYGYTF
TGTGCCAGCAGGGGGGGAATTTTGGCTAACTATGGCTACACCTTC
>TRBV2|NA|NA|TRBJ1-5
CASSEGILSGYQPQHF
TGTGCCAGCAGCGAGGGGATACTCTCAGGGTATCAGCCCCAGCATTTT
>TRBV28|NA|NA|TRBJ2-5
CASSSPIRHQETQYF
TGTGCCAGCAGCTCCCCAATACGGCACCAAGAGACCCAGTACTTC
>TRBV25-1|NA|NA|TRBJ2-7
CASSEVGSRYEQYF
TGTGCCAGCAGTGAAGTCGGGAGTCGTTACGAGCAGTACTTC
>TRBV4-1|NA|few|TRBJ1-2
CASSQDLKEFNGYTF
TGCGCCAGCAGCCAAGATCTTAAGGAATTCAATGGCTACACCTTC
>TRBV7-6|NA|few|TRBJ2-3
CASSLNSPRGTQYF
TGTGCCAGCAGCTTAAACTCCCCACGAGGGACGCAGTATTTT
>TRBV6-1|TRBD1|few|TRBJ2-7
CASRATGDEQYF
TGTGCCAGCAGAGCCACAGGGGACGAGCAGTACTTC
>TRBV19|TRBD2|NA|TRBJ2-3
CASSMLAGAGDTQYF
TGTGCCAGTAGTATGCTAGCGGGAGCGGGAGATACGCAGTATTTT
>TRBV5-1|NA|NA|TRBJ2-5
CASRVTAYQETQYF
TGCGCCAGCAGAGTGACAGCTTACCAAGAGACCCAGTACTTC
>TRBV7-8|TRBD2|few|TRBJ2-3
CASSLGLRLAGVTDTQYF
TGTGCCAGCAGCTTAGGGCTCCGACTAGCGGGAGTAACAGATACGCAGTATTTT
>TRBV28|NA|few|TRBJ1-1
CASSPRGRAGTEAFF
TGTGCCAGCAGTCCGCGGGGGCGCGCCGGCACTGAAGCTTTCTTT
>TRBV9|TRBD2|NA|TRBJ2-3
CASSPGTSATDTQYF
TGTGCCAGCAGCCCCGGGACTAGCGCCACAGATACGCAGTATTTT
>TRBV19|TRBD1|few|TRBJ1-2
CASKGTGEAYGYTF
TGTGCCAGTAAGGGGACAGGGGAGGCCTATGGCTACACCTTC
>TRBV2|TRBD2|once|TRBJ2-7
CASGTSGSWEQYF
TGTGCCAGCGGGACTAGCGGGAGTTGGGAGCAGTACTTC
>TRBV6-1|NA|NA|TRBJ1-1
CASTQNTEAFF
TGTGCCAGCACCCAGAACACTGAAGCTTTCTTT
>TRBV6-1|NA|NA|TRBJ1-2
CASTQGDGYTF
TGTGCCAGCACCCAGGGCGATGGCTACACCTTC
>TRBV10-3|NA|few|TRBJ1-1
CAIGEWTRNTEAFF
TGTGCCATCGGGGAGTGGACACGGAACACTGAAGCTTTCTTT
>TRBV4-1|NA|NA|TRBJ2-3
CASSQVLDTQYF
TGCGCCAGCAGCCAAGTATTAGATACGCAGTATTTT
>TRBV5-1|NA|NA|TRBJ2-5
CASSLPGSPQYF
TGCGCCAGCAGCTTGCCCGGAAGTCCCCAGTACTTC
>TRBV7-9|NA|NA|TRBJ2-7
CASSLAGSNEQYF
TGTGCCAGCAGCTTAGCAGGTTCCAACGAGCAGTACTTC
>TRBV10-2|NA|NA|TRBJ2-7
CASSEISGVYEQYF
TGCGCCAGCAGTGAAATATCAGGGGTCTACGAGCAGTACTTC
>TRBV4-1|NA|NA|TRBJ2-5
CASSQDFETQYF
TGCGCCAGCAGCCAAGATTTCGAGACCCAGTACTTC
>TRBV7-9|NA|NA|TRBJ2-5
CASSPRTSGGTQYF
TGTGCCAGCAGCCCTCGGACCTCTGGGGGGACCCAGTACTTC
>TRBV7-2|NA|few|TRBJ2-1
CASSLESWGEQFF
TGTGCCAGCAGCTTAGAGTCGTGGGGTGAGCAGTTCTTC
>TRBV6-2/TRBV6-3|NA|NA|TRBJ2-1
CASSVTTKMTGYNEQFF
TGTGCCAGCAGTGTTACGACAAAGATGACTGGCTACAATGAGCAGTTCTTC
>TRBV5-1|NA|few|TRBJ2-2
CASSLVPGELFF
TGCGCCAGCAGCTTGGTTCCCGGGGAGCTGTTTTTT
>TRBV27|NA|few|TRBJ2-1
CASRAQDNEQFF
TGTGCCAGCAGGGCCCAGGACAATGAGCAGTTCTTC
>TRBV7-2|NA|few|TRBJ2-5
CASSLAGREQTQYF
TGTGCCAGCAGCTTAGCGGGCCGGGAACAGACCCAGTACTTC
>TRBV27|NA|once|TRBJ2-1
CASTKDPSYNEQFF
TGTGCCAGCACCAAGGACCCTTCCTACAATGAGCAGTTCTTC
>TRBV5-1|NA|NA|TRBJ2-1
CASRSGGLYNEQFF
TGCGCCAGCAGGTCCGGGGGCCTCTACAATGAGCAGTTCTTC
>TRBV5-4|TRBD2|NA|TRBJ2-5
CASSSRTGGETQYF
TGTGCCAGCAGCAGCAGGACGGGGGGGGAGACCCAGTACTTC
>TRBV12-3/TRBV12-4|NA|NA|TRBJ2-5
CASSLSETQYF
TGTGCCAGCAGTTTGTCCGAGACCCAGTACTTC
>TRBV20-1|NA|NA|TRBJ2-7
CSARGDLPRGQYF
TGCAGTGCTAGGGGGGACTTACCCAGGGGGCAGTACTTC
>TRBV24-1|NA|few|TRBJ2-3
CATSEGSTDTQYF
TGTGCCACCAGTGAGGGTAGCACAGATACGCAGTATTTT
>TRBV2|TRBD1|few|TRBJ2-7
CASSERDRGYEQYF
TGTGCCAGCAGTGAACGGGACAGGGGCTACGAGCAGTACTTC
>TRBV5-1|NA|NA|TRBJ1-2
CASSLEGVRYGYTF
TGCGCCAGCAGCTTGGAGGGGGTCCGCTATGGCTACACCTTC
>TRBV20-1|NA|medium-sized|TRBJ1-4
CSASEQRRGEKLFF
TGCAGTGCTAGTGAACAAAGGCGTGGGGAAAAACTGTTTTTT
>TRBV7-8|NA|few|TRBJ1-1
CASSLSPAAGRAWENTEAFF
TGTGCCAGCAGCTTATCCCCCGCGGCGGGGAGGGCATGGGAAAACACTGAAGCTTTCTTT
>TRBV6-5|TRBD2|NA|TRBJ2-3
CASSYRASGIPDTQYF
TGTGCCAGCAGTTACAGGGCTAGCGGGATCCCAGATACGCAGTATTTT